The 24 T cell receptor beta chains in this list originate from one sample, sequenced in a study of blood T cells in healthy people across ages. A J-beta primer mix and a sample-barcoded 5' primer were used in a second PCR of roughly 6 to 12 cycles. TCRdb re-derived calls from the 5' RACE reads in MiXCR, one entry per CDR3 protein. Of about 810,000 distinct CDR3 sequences listed, around 34% were seen once; the top ten hold 10% to 15%. The material sequenced was blood. Every receptor here comes from a man younger than 35 in good health.

V is TRBV5-8 and J is TRBJ2-7; the D is unclear. Per germline, CDR1 SGHTS and CDR2 YDEGEE. The V gene lost 4 bases and the J gene lost 4 bases, with 24 bases spanning the gap. CDR3 length: 17 amino acids. Here the CDR3 DNA reads TGTGCCAGCAGCCGCCTATCCTCAGGCCAAACTGGATACGAGCAGTACTTC. It specifies CASSRLSSGQTGYEQYF.

This clonotype came up a few times. The rearrangement joins TRBV5-7 to TRBJ2-3, with D possibly matching TRBD2 (6 bases). TRBV5-7 is assigned to the ORF class and has an uncertain function. V lost 3 bases to trimming and J lost 2 bases, with 13 bases between them. The CDR3 loop spans 15 amino acids. For the CDR3, the DNA is TGTGCCAGCAGCTGGGGGGACCGGGTCACAGATACGCAGTATTTT. It specifies CASSWGDRVTDTQYF.

V is TRBV30 and J is TRBJ2-7, with 9 bases that match TRBD1. The CDR3 contains 14 residues. The germline CDR1 and CDR2 sequences are GTSNPN and SVGIG (reference sequence). The V segment lost 3 bases and the J segment 6 bases; nucleotides outside the gene matches: 9. The CDR3 region has the DNA TGTGCCTGGAGAAGGCCGGGACAGGGTCGCGAGCAGTACTTC. It encodes CAWRRPGQGREQYF.

This chain uses TRBV9 with TRBJ2-7; a weak D match, TRBD1 (6 bases). The germline V and J ends were trimmed by 4 bases and 1 base, with 12 bases remaining between them. In germline, CDR1 is SGDLS, CDR2 YYNGEE. The CDR3 sequence is 14 residues long. The CDR3 region is CASSFRTDSYEQYF. The CDR3 coding sequence is TGTGCCAGCAGCTTCCGGACAGATTCCTACGAGCAGTACTTC.

In its sample, this clonotype was seen many times. This rearrangement joins TRBV12-3 or TRBV12-4 to TRBJ1-1, with a weak D call TRBD1 (5 bases). The CDR3 has 14 residues. V lost 3 bases and J lost 4, with 12 bases in between. CDR3 DNA: TGTGCCAGCAGTTTCGGGGGAGCCGGCACTGAAGCTTTCTTT. Translated: CASSFGGAGTEAFF.

Regarding this clonotype: One junction end disagrees with the germline gene, perhaps due to a read error. The chain links TRBV12-3 or TRBV12-4 to TRBJ2-3, with D perhaps matching TRBD1 or TRBD2 (5 bases each). The CDR3 consists of 17 residues. The CDR3 nucleotides read TGTGCCAGCAGTTTCAATAGAGGGGTATCTAGCACACATACGCAGTATTTT. This encodes CASSFNRGVSSTHTQYF.

This chain links TRBV28 with TRBJ2-1; D tentatively reads TRBD1 or TRBD2 (7 bases each). The assigned J gene may be wrong: the sequence end matches TRBJ2-7 better. CDR1 and CDR2 from the germline V gene are MDHEN and SYDVKM. The CDR3 extends over 17 amino acids. The CDR3 DNA is TGTGCCAGCAGCCCAGGGGGGGCCGGTCAACCCTACAATGAGCAGTACTTC. It yields the protein CASSPGGAGQPYNEQYF.

The chain recombines TRBV7-8 with TRBJ2-3; D is perhaps TRBD2 (6 bases). V lost 3 bases and J 3 bases, leaving 19 bases between the germline ends. Germline lookup yields CDR1 SGHVS and CDR2 FQNEAQ. This CDR3 comprises 17 residues. The CDR3 coding sequence is TGTGCCAGCAGCTTGAGGCTAGTGGGGGGTTTTACAGATACGCAGTATTTT. This gives the protein CASSLRLVGGFTDTQYF.

This chain links TRBV27 with TRBJ2-7; D may correspond to TRBD1 or TRBD2 (5 bases each). The CDR3 extends over 18 amino acids. CDR1 and CDR2 from the germline V gene are MNHEY and SMNVEV (reference sequence). V gave up 3 bases and J gave up 6 bases, with 27 bases separating them. The CDR3 reads CASSFEGSMTVPPGEQYF. CDR3 nucleotides: TGTGCCAGCAGTTTTGAGGGCAGTATGACAGTTCCCCCCGGCGAGCAGTACTTC.

The chain is built from TRBV20-1 and TRBJ2-2; unclear D gene. Trimming cost V 0 bases and J 10 bases, with 9 bases left between them. CDR3 length: 12 amino acids. Germline V lookup: CDR1 DFQATT, CDR2 SNEGSKA (reference sequence). The CDR3 region is CSARDLGPELFF. CDR3 DNA: TGCAGTGCTAGAGATCTAGGTCCGGAGCTGTTTTTT.

About this clonotype itself: A read error is possible here, since a much larger clone lies one base away. This chain connects TRBV12-3 or TRBV12-4 to TRBJ2-1; 13 bases are a match to TRBD2. CDR3 length: 15 amino acids. J lost 8 bases, V lost 7 bases, and 8 bases had no gene match. CDR3 protein: CASTLGLAGNDEQFF. CDR3 coding DNA: TGTGCCAGCACCCTGGGACTAGCGGGGAACGATGAGCAGTTCTTC.

The CDR3 sequence: CASGGKINTEAFF. The CDR3 nucleotides are TGTGCCAGCGGGGGCAAGATAAACACTGAAGCTTTCTTT. The J gene is TRBJ1-1, the V gene TRBV5-5; tentative D call: TRBD1 (6 bases). The V end lost 7 bases, the J end lost 2 bases, and 12 bases lay between the germline ends. The CDR3 has 13 amino acids. Germline V lookup: CDR1 SGHKS, CDR2 YYEKEE (reference sequence). Supplemented by reference TRBV5-5 and TRBJ1-1, the full variable domain reads DAGVTQSPTHLIKTRGQQVTLRCSPISGHKSVSWYQQVLGQGPQFIFQYYEKEERGRGNFPDRFSARQFPNYSSELNVNALLLGDSALYLCASGGKINTEAFFGQGTRLTVV.

A few counts support this clonotype. The gene calls are TRBV20-1 and TRBJ1-1, with a tentative D call TRBD1 (5 bases). The CDR3 covers 12 residues. The V end lost 0 bases, the J end lost 11 bases, and 13 bases lay between the germline ends. Germline assignment: CDR1 DFQATT and CDR2 SNEGSKA (reference sequence). The DNA for the CDR3 is TGCAGTGCTAGAGACCTCGGGACGTCGGCTTTCTTT. This codes for CSARDLGTSAFF.

This clonotype showed up many times. V gene TRBV7-9 combines with J gene TRBJ1-2; D is unresolved. This CDR3 region has 15 residues. The germline CDR1 and CDR2 sequences are SEHNR and FQNEAQ (reference sequence). Trimming left V 3 bases short and J 0 bases short, with 11 bases between. The CDR3 here is CASSLQDPSNYGYTF. The DNA of the CDR3 is TGTGCCAGCAGCTTGCAGGACCCGTCTAACTATGGCTACACCTTC. The full variable domain, with the rest looked up from reference TRBV7-9 and TRBJ1-2, is DTGVSQNPRHKITKRGQNVTFRCDPISEHNRLYWYRQTLGQGPEFLTYFQNEAQLEKSRLLSDRFSAERPKGSFSTLEIQRTEQGDSAMYLCASSLQDPSNYGYTFGSGTRLTVV.

The genes are TRBV20-1 and TRBJ2-3; 12 positions agree with TRBD2. This CDR3 has 16 amino acids. The V segment lost 3 bases and the J segment 3 bases; nucleotides outside the gene matches: 7. In germline, CDR1 is DFQATT, CDR2 SNEGSKA (reference sequence). The CDR3 region is CSASKLAGGSTDTQYF. The CDR3 DNA sequence: TGCAGTGCTAGTAAGCTAGCGGGGGGGTCGACAGATACGCAGTATTTT.

This clonotype was counted ten times or more. The chain links TRBV10-3 to TRBJ2-7, with D possibly matching TRBD1 (5 bases). The ends were cut back, 3 bases at V and 5 bases at J, with 8 bases in the middle. CDR1 and CDR2 (germline): ENHRY, SYGVKD. The CDR3 loop spans 12 amino acids. CDR3: CAISDLGDEQYF. CDR3 nucleotide sequence: TGTGCCATCAGTGACCTAGGGGACGAGCAGTACTTC.

The chain carries TRBV12-3 or TRBV12-4 and TRBJ2-1; a weak D match, TRBD2 (6 bases). The J call may be incorrect, as the DNA end agrees better with TRBJ2-7. The CDR3 totals 13 residues. The CDR3 protein is CATMVGGNNEQYF. Here the CDR3 DNA reads TGTGCCACCATGGTGGGGGGTAACAATGAGCAGTACTTC.

The rearrangement links TRBV20-1 to TRBJ2-5; 11 nucleotides match TRBD2. The J call may be faulty, since TRBJ2-1 better matches the DNA end. CDR1 and CDR2 (germline): DFQATT, SNEGSKA (reference sequence). The CDR3 extends over 15 amino acids. The CDR3 sequence: CSARATSGDQETQFF. DNA of the CDR3: TGCAGTGCTAGAGCGACTAGCGGGGACCAAGAGACCCAGTTCTTC.

The genes are TRBV5-5 and TRBJ1-1, with a tentative D call TRBD1 (6 bases). Trimming removed 2 bases from V and 11 bases from J, with 13 bases in between. The CDR3 spans 12 residues. The germline V gene encodes CDR1 SGHKS and CDR2 YYEKEE (reference sequence). The CDR3 coding sequence is TGTGCCAGCAGCTTAGGGGGAGGGGCCGCTTTCTTT. Its translation is CASSLGGGAAFF.

The chain is built from TRBV12-3 or TRBV12-4 and TRBJ2-3; 12 nucleotides line up with TRBD2. The V segment lost 5 bases and the J segment 0 bases; nucleotides outside the gene matches: 9. The CDR3 contains 18 residues. The CDR3 spells CASSPTQTSGGSTDTQYF. The CDR3 DNA sequence: TGTGCCAGCAGTCCCACTCAGACTAGCGGGGGAAGCACAGATACGCAGTATTTT.

This clonotype was seen a few times. V and J are TRBV20-1 and TRBJ2-1; 11 bases line up with TRBD1. Germline assignment: CDR1 DFQATT and CDR2 SNEGSKA (reference sequence). The CDR3 runs to 15 residues. V was pared by 3 bases and J by 0 bases, with 1 base of the junction left unmatched. The CDR3 bases are TGCAGTGCTAGGGGGACAGGGGGCTCCTACAATGAGCAGTTCTTC. It specifies CSARGTGGSYNEQFF.

This clonotype appeared a few times. The chain carries TRBV3-1 and TRBJ2-2; TRBD2 might be the D (5 bases). The CDR3 totals 13 residues. Germline V CDR1 and CDR2: LGHDT, YNNKEL (reference sequence). Trimming took 5 bases from V and 7 from J, leaving 11 bases between them. CDR3 sequence: CASSEFRGGELFF. Written as DNA, the CDR3 is TGTGCCAGCAGCGAGTTCCGGGGCGGGGAGCTGTTTTTT.

The V call is TRBV5-1, the J call TRBJ2-3, with 12 bases identical to TRBD2. The germline V gene has CDR1 SGHRS and CDR2 YFSETQ. The CDR3 sequence is 15 residues long. V was clipped by 3 bases and J by 7 bases; unmatched bases: 6. The CDR3 DNA reads as TGCGCCAGCAGCTCCCCGGGACTAGCGGGCAATACGCAGTATTTT. Translated: CASSSPGLAGNTQYF.

The table lists this clonotype with a few counts. The CDR3 sequence: CASSVSSLSSYNEQFF. The CDR3 nucleotides read TGTGCCAGCAGCGTCTCTAGCCTGAGCTCCTACAATGAGCAGTTCTTC. The chain combines TRBV7-2 with TRBJ2-1; weak D call: TRBD2 (5 bases). Germline V lookup: CDR1 SGHTA, CDR2 FQGNSA. Trimming cost V 5 bases and J 0 bases, with 14 bases left between them. The CDR3 extends over 16 amino acids.